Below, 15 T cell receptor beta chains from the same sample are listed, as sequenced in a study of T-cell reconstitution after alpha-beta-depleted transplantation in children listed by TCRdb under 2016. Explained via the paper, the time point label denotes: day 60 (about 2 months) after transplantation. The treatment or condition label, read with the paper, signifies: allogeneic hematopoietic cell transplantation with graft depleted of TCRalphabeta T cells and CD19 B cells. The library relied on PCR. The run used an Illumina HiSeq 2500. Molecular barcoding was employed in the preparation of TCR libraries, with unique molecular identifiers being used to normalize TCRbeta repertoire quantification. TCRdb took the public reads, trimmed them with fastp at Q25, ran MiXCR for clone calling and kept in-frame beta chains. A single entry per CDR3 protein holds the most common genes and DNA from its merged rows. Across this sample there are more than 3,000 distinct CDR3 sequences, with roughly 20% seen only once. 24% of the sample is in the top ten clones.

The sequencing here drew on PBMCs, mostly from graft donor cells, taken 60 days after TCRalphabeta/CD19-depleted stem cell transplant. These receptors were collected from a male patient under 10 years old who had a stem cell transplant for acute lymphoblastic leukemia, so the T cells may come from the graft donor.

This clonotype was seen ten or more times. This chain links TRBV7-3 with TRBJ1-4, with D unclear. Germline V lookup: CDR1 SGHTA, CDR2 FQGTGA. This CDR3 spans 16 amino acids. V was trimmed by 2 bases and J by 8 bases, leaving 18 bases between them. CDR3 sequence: CASSLFRTAEEEKLFF. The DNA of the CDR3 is TGTGCCAGCAGCTTATTTAGGACTGCTGAGGAGGAAAAACTGTTTTTT.

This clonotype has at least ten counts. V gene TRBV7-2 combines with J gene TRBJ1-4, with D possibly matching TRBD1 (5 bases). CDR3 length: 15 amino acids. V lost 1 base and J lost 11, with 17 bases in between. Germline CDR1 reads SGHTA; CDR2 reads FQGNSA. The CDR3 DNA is TGTGCCAGCAGCTTAGGTCCGCAGGGTGGCGAGAAACTGTTTTTT. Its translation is CASSLGPQGGEKLFF. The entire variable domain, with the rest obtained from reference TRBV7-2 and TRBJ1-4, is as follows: GAGVSQSPSNKVTEKGKDVELRCDPISGHTALYWYRQSLGQGLEFLIYFQGNSAPDKSGLPSDRFSAERTGGSVSTLTIQRTQQEDSAVYLCASSLGPQGGEKLFFGSGTQLSVL.

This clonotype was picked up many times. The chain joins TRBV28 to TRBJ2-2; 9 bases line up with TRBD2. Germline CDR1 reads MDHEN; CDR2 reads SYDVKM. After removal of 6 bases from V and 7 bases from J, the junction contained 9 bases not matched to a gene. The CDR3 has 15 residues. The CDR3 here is CASRGAGGGVGELFF. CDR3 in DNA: TGTGCCAGCAGAGGAGCGGGAGGCGGGGTCGGGGAGCTGTTTTTT.

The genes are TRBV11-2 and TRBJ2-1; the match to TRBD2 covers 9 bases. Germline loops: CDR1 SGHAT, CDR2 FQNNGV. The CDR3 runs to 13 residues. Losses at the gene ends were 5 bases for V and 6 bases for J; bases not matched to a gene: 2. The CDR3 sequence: CASSRGLANEQFF. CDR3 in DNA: TGTGCCAGCAGCAGGGGACTAGCCAATGAGCAGTTCTTC.

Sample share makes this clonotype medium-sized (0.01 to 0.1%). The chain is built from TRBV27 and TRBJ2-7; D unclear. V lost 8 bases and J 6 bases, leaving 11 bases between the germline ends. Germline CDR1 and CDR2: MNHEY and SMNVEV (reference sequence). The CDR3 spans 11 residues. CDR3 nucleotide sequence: TGTGCCAGCCCTACTCTGTGCGAGCAGTACTTC. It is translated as CASPTLCEQYF.

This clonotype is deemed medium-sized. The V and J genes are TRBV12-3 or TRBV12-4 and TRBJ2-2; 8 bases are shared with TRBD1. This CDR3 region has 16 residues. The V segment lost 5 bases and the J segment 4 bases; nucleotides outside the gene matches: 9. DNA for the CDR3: TGTGCCAGCAGTCTCAGGGGGCCGGAAAGCACCGGGGAGCTGTTTTTT. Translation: CASSLRGPESTGELFF.

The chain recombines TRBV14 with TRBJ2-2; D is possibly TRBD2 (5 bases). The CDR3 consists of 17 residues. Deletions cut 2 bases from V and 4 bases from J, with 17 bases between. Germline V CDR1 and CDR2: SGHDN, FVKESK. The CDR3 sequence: CASSQRVGGRSTGELFF. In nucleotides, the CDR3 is TGTGCCAGCAGCCAAAGAGTAGGCGGGCGGAGCACCGGGGAGCTGTTTTTT.

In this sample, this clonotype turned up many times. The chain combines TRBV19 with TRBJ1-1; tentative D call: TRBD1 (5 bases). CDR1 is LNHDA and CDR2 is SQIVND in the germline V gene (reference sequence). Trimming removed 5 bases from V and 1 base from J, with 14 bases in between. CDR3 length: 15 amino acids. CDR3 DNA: TGTGCCAGTAGTGACGAGACAGTCGGGAACACTGAAGCTTTCTTT. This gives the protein CASSDETVGNTEAFF.

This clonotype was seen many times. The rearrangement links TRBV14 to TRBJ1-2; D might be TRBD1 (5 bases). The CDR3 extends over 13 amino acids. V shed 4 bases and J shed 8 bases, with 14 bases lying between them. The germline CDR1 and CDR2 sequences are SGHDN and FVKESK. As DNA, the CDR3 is TGTGCCAGCAGCCTCTCGAGTGGGGACGGCTACACCTTC. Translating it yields CASSLSSGDGYTF.

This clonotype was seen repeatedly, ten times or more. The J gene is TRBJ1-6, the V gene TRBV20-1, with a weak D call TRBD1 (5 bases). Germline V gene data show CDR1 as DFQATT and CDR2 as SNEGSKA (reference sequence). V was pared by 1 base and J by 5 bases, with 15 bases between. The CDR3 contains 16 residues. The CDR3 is CSARGQGLGDNSPLHF. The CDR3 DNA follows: TGCAGTGCTAGAGGGCAGGGTCTGGGAGATAATTCACCCCTCCACTTT.

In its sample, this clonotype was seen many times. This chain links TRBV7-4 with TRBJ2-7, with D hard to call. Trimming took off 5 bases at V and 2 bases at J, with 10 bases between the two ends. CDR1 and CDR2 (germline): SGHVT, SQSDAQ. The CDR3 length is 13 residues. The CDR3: CASSTRQAYEQYF. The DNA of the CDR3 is TGTGCCAGCAGCACCCGCCAGGCCTACGAGCAGTACTTC. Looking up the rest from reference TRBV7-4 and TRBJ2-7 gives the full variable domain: GAGVSQSPRYKVAKRGRDVALRCDSISGHVTLYWYRQTLGQGSEVLTYSQSDAQRDKSGRPSGRFSAERPERSVSTLKIQRTEQGDSAVYLCASSTRQAYEQYFGPGTRLTVT.

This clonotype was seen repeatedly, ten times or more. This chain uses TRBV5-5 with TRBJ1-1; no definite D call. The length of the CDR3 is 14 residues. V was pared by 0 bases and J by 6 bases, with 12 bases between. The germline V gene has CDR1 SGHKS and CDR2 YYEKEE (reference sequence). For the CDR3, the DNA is TGTGCCAGCAGCTTGGAGGCCCGGGGTGCTGAAGCTTTCTTT. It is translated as CASSLEARGAEAFF.

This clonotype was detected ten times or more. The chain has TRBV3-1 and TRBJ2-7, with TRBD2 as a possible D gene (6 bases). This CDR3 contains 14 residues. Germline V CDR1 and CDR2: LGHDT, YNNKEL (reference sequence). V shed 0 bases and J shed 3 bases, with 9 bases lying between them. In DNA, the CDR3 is TGTGCCAGCAGCCAAGACGGGGGAGACTACGAGCAGTACTTC. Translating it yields CASSQDGGDYEQYF.

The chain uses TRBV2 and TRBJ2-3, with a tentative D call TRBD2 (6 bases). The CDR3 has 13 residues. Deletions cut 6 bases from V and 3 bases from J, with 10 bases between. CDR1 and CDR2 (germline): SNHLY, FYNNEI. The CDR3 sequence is CASRTSGTDTQYF. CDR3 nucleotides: TGTGCCAGCAGGACTAGTGGTACAGATACGCAGTATTTT.

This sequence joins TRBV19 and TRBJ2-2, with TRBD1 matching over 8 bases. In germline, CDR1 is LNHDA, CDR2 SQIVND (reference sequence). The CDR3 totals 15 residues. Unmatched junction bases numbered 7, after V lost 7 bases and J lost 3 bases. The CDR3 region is CASTRTGWDTGELFF. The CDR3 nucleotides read TGTGCCAGTACCAGGACAGGGTGGGACACCGGGGAGCTGTTTTTT. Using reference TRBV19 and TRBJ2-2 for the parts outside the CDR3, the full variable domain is DGGITQSPKYLFRKEGQNVTLSCEQNLNHDAMYWYRQDPGQGLRLIYYSQIVNDFQKGDIAEGYSVSREKKESFPLTVTSAQKNPTAFYLCASTRTGWDTGELFFGEGSRLTVL.